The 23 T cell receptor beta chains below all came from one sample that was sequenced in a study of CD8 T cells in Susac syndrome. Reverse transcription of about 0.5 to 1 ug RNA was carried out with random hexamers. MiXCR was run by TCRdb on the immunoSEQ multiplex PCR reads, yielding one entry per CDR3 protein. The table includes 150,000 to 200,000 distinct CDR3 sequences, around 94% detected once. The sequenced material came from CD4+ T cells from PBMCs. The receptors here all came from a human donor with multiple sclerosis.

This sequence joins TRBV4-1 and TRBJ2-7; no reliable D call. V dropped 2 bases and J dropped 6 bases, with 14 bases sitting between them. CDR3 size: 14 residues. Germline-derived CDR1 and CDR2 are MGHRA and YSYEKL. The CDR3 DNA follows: TGCGCCAGCAGCCAACCCCAGACCCCCGGCGAGCAGTACTTC. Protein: CASSQPQTPGEQYF.

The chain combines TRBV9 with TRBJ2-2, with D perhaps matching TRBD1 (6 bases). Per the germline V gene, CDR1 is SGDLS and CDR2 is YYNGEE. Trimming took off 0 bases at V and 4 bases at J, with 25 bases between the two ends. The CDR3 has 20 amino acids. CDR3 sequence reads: CASSVALPLDSLGATGELFF. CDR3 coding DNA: TGTGCCAGCAGCGTAGCGCTCCCCTTGGACAGCCTAGGGGCCACCGGGGAGCTGTTTTTT.

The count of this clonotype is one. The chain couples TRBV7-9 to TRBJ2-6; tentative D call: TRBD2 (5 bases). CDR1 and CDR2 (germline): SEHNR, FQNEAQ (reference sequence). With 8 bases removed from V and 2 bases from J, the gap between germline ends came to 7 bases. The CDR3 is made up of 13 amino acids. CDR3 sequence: CASLEAGANVLTF. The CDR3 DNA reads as TGTGCCAGCTTGGAGGCTGGGGCCAACGTCCTGACTTTC.

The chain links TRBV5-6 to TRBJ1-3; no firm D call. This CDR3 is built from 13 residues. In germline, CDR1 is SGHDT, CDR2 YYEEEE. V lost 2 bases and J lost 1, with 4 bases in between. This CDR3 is CASSLRSGNTIYF. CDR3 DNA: TGTGCCAGCAGCTTAAGATCTGGAAACACCATATATTTT.

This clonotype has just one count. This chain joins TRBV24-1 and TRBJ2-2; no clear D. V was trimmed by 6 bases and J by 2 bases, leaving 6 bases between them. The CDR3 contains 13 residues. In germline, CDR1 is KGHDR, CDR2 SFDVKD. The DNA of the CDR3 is TGTGCCACCAGTTCGTTTAACACCGGGGAGCTGTTTTTT. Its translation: CATSSFNTGELFF.

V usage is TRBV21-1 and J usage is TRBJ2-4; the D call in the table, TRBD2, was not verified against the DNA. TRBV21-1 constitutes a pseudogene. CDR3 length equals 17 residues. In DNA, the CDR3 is TGTGCCAGCAGCAGGGAGGAGCGGGTTCTAGCCAAAAACATTCAGTACTTC. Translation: CASSREERVLAKNIQYF.

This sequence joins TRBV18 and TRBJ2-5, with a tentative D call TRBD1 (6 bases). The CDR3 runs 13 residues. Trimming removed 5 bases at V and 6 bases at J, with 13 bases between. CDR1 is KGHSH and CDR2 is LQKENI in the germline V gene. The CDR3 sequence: CASSTSGVQTQYF. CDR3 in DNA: TGTGCCAGCTCAACTTCAGGGGTGCAGACCCAGTACTTC.

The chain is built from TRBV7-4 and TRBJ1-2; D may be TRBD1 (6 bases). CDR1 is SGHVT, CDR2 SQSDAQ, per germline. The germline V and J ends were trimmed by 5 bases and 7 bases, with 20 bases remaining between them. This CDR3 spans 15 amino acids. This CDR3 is CASSPPRDRQGGYTF. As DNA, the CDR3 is TGTGCCAGCAGCCCGCCTCGCGACAGGCAAGGTGGCTACACCTTC.

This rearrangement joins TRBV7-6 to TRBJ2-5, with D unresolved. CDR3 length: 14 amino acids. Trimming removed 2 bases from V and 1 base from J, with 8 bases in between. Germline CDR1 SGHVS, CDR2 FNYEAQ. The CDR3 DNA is TGTGCCAGCAGCTTAACAACTGCCCAAGAGACCCAGTACTTC. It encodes CASSLTTAQETQYF.

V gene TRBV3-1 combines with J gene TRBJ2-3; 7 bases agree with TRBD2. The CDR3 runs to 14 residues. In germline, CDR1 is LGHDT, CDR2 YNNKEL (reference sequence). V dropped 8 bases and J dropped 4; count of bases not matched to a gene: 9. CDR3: CASGDNAGADTQYF. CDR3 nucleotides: TGTGCCAGCGGCGACAACGCGGGGGCAGATACGCAGTATTTT.

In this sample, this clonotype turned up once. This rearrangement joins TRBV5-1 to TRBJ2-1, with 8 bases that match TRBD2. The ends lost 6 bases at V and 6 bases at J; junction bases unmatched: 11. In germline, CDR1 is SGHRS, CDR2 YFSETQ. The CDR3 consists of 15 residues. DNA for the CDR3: TGCGCCAGCACCCCCGGGACTAGAATTAGCAATGAGCAGTTCTTC. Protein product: CASTPGTRISNEQFF.

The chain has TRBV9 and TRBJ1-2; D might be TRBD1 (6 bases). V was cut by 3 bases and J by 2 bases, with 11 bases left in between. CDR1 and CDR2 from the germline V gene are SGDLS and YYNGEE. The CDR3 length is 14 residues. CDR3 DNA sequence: TGTGCCAGCAGCGAGGGGGGCGTCAACTATGGCTACACCTTC. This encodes CASSEGGVNYGYTF.

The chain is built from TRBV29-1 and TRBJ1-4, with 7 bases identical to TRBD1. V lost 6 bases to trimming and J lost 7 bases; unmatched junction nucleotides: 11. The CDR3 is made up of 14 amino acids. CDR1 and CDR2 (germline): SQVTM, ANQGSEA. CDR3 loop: CSVSVTGSSEKLFF. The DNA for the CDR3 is TGCAGCGTGTCTGTGACAGGGAGTAGTGAAAAACTGTTTTTT.

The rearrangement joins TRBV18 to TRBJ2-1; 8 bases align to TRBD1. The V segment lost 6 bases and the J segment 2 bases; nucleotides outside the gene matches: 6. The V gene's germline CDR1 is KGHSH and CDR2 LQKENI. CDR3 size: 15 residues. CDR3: CASSQGQVTYNEQFF. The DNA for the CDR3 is TGTGCCAGCTCTCAGGGACAGGTTACCTACAATGAGCAGTTCTTC.

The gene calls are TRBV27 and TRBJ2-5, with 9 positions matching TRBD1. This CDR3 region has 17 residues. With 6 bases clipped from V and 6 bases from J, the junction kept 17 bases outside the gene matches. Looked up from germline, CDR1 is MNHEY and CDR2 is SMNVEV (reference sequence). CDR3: CASSRGLLGTGQQTQYF. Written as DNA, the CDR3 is TGTGCCAGCAGCCGCGGGCTCCTCGGGACAGGGCAACAGACCCAGTACTTC.

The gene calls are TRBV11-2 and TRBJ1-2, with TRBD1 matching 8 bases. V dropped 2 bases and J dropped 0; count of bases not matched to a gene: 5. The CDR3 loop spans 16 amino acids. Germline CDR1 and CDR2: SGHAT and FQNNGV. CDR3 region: CASSLLRTGSNYGYTF. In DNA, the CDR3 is TGTGCCAGCAGCTTACTTCGGACAGGGTCTAACTATGGCTACACCTTC.

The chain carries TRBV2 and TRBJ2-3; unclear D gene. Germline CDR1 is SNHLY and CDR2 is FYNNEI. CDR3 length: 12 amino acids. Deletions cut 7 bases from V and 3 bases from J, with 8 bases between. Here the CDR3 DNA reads TGTGCCAGCACCTCCGTGACAGATACGCAGTATTTT. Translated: CASTSVTDTQYF.

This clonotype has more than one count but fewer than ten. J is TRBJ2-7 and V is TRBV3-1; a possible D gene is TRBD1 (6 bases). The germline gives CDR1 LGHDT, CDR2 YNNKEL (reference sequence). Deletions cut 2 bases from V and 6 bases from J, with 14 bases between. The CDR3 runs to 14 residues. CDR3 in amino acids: CASSQNWDKGEQYF. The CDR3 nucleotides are TGTGCCAGCAGCCAAAACTGGGACAAAGGCGAGCAGTACTTC.

CDR3 coding DNA: TGCAGTGCTCTAAGGACAGACGGCAAATACGAGCAGTACTTC. Amino acids: CSALRTDGKYEQYF. J is TRBJ2-7 and V is TRBV20-1; D is perhaps TRBD1 (6 bases). This CDR3 has 14 amino acids. The V and J ends lost 5 bases and 4 bases respectively, with 18 bases between them. CDR1 and CDR2 from the germline V gene are DFQATT and SNEGSKA (reference sequence).

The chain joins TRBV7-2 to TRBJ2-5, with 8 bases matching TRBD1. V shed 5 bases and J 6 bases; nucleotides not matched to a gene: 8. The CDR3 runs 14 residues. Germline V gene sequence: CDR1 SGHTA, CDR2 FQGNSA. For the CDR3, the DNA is TGTGCCAGCAGCCCAAGACAGGGGTTGAAGACCCAGTACTTC. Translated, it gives CASSPRQGLKTQYF.

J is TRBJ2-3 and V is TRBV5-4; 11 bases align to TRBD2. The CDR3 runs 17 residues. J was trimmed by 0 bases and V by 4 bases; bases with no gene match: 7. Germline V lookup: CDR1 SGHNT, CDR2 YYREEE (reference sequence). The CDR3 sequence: CASSLPIAGGSTDTQYF. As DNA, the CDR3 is TGTGCCAGCAGCCTACCGATAGCGGGAGGGAGCACAGATACGCAGTATTTT.

The CDR3 coding sequence is TGTGCCTGTGGCACCGGCGGATCGGCTGGCTACACCTTC. Encoded protein: CACGTGGSAGYTF. This chain links TRBV30 with TRBJ1-2, with D unresolved. In germline, CDR1 is GTSNPN, CDR2 SVGIG (reference sequence). The CDR3 sequence is 13 residues long. The V gene lost 6 bases and the J gene lost 7 bases, with 18 bases spanning the gap.

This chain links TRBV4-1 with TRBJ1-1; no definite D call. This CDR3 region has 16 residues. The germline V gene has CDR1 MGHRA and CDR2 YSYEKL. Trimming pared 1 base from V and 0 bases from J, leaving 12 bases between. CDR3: CASSQGTVYLNTEAFF. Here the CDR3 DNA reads TGCGCCAGCAGCCAAGGGACGGTATATTTGAACACTGAAGCTTTCTTT.